Each of the 13 T cell receptor beta chains below was sequenced from the same sample in a study of identical twins. TCRdb re-analysed the 5' RACE reads in MiXCR, keeping a single row per CDR3 protein. The data show more than 1.5 million distinct CDR3 sequences, roughly 35% seen once. Material: cord blood. The receptors were sampled from a newborn girl in good health.

The chain couples TRBV2 to TRBJ2-6; 11 nucleotides agree with TRBD2. The germline gives CDR1 SNHLY, CDR2 FYNNEI. The ends lost 4 bases at V and 0 bases at J; junction bases unmatched: 2. This CDR3 region has 17 residues. The CDR3 DNA follows: TGTGCCAGCAGTGGACTAGCGGGACTCTCTGGGGCCAACGTCCTGACTTTC. Translation gives CASSGLAGLSGANVLTF.

This chain uses TRBV5-1 with TRBJ1-4, with 7 bases identical to TRBD1. Germline V lookup: CDR1 SGHRS, CDR2 YFSETQ. The CDR3 is made up of 16 amino acids. V gave up 2 bases and J gave up 8 bases; unmatched junction bases: 12. CDR3 coding DNA: TGCGCCAGCAGCTTCGGACAGGCGGGAGGTAACGAAAAACTGTTTTTT. This gives the protein CASSFGQAGGNEKLFF.

CDR3 sequence (DNA): TGTGCCAGCAGTTTGGGACTCCAATCAGATACGCAGTATTTT. Encoded protein: CASSLGLQSDTQYF. The chain uses TRBV12-3 or TRBV12-4 and TRBJ2-3, with a tentative D call TRBD2 (6 bases). V lost 3 bases and J 4 bases, leaving 11 bases between the germline ends. The CDR3 spans 14 residues.

This CDR3 reads CASSDSGRETQYF. The CDR3 region has the DNA TGTGCCAGCAGCGATAGCGGGCGGGAGACCCAGTACTTC. The rearrangement links TRBV3-1 to TRBJ2-5; 7 bases fit TRBD2. V was clipped by 5 bases and J by 5 bases; unmatched bases: 5. CDR1 and CDR2 from the germline V gene are LGHDT and YNNKEL (reference sequence). The length of the CDR3 is 13 residues.

The CDR3: CSARDLLRDRAEKLFF. The CDR3, as DNA: TGCAGTGCTAGAGATTTGCTTCGGGACAGGGCTGAAAAACTGTTTTTT. The rearrangement links TRBV20-1 to TRBJ1-4; 9 bases fit TRBD1. Trimming removed 0 bases from V and 7 bases from J; junction bases left unmatched: 9. Germline V gene lookup returns CDR1 DFQATT and CDR2 SNEGSKA (reference sequence). The CDR3 spans 16 residues.

This clonotype was recorded many times. The CDR3 DNA is TGTGCCAGCAGTGAATGGGAGGTGAACTACCCCACAGATACGCAGTATTTT. This gives the protein CASSEWEVNYPTDTQYF. This chain connects TRBV6-1 to TRBJ2-3; D might be TRBD2 (6 bases). CDR1 and CDR2 (germline): MNHNS, SASEGT. Trimming left V 2 bases short and J 2 bases short, with 17 bases between. The CDR3 loop spans 17 amino acids.

V and J are TRBV28 and TRBJ2-5; 9 nucleotides match TRBD1. V was clipped by 7 bases and J by 11 bases; unmatched bases: 8. The CDR3 loop spans 12 amino acids. In germline, CDR1 is MDHEN, CDR2 SYDVKM. CDR3 DNA: TGTGCCAGCAAGGGACAGGGCGCGAAGCAGTACTTC. Translation gives CASKGQGAKQYF.

J is TRBJ2-5 and V is TRBV7-9; D remains ambiguous. The CDR3 spans 12 residues. V lost 11 bases and J 11 bases, leaving 21 bases between the germline ends. Germline loops: CDR1 SEHNR, CDR2 FQNEAQ (reference sequence). CDR3 nucleotide sequence: TGTGCCTCCGCCTCTCGGCACAATGAGCAGTACTTC. It yields the protein CASASRHNEQYF.

This clonotype was detected ten times or more. The chain links TRBV5-1 to TRBJ2-1; TRBD1 aligns across 10 bases. Trimming at V came to 2 bases and at J to 6 bases, leaving 5 bases not matched to a gene. The CDR3 covers 15 residues. Germline CDR1 SGHRS, CDR2 YFSETQ. The CDR3: CASSLGTGASNEQFF. CDR3 nucleotides: TGCGCCAGCAGCTTAGGGACAGGGGCTAGCAATGAGCAGTTCTTC. The full variable domain, in which reference TRBV5-1 and TRBJ2-1 provide the parts outside the CDR3, is KAGVTQTPRYLIKTRGQQVTLSCSPISGHRSVSWYQQTPGQGLQFLFEYFSETQRNKGNFPGRFSGRQFSNSRSEMNVSTLELGDSALYLCASSLGTGASNEQFFGPGTRLTVL.

In the case of this clonotype: This could be a read error, since a much larger clone is one nucleotide away. This chain joins TRBV3-1 and TRBJ2-7, with D tentatively TRBD2 (5 bases). This CDR3 is 14 amino acids long. CDR1 is LGHDT, CDR2 YNNKEL, per germline (reference sequence). Trimming took 3 bases from V and 7 from J, leaving 16 bases between them. Here the CDR3 reads CASSQGEAYNEQYF. In nucleotides, the CDR3 is TGTGCCAGCAGCCAGGGAGAAGCTTACAATGAGCAGTACTTC.

The rearrangement joins TRBV6-1 to TRBJ2-1; tentative D call: TRBD1 (5 bases). Deletions cut 10 bases from V and 2 bases from J, with 15 bases between. This CDR3 spans 14 amino acids. CDR1 MNHNS and CDR2 SASEGT come from the germline V gene. Written as DNA, the CDR3 is TGTGCCATTTGGGGCCTAGAGGCCTACAATGAGCAGTTCTTC. As protein: CAIWGLEAYNEQFF.

Ten or more counts support this clonotype. J is TRBJ2-7 and V is TRBV4-1, with 11 nucleotides matching TRBD2. Germline values: CDR1 MGHRA, CDR2 YSYEKL. Germline trimming cut 7 bases from V and 5 bases from J; bases unmatched to any gene: 7. This CDR3 has 14 amino acids. CDR3 nucleotides: TGCGCCAGCACCCGACTAGCGGGAATCAACGAGCAGTACTTC. Its protein is CASTRLAGINEQYF.

This chain joins TRBV5-1 and TRBJ2-7, with D tentatively TRBD1 (5 bases). CDR1 is SGHRS, CDR2 YFSETQ, per germline. The V gene lost 5 bases and the J gene lost 5 bases, with 14 bases spanning the gap. This CDR3 spans 13 amino acids. The CDR3 spells CASRETEANEQYF. The CDR3 nucleotides are TGCGCCAGCAGGGAGACAGAGGCCAACGAGCAGTACTTC.